These T cell receptor beta chains were read from a single sample in a study of shared clonotypes between healthy human individuals. TCRdb's copy holds only in-frame clones and misses some; the assay was immunoSEQ multiplex PCR. The sample has about 1 million clones, approximately 76% seen once; the top ten hold less than 1.5%. The specimen sequenced was memory CD4+ T cells sorted from blood. The source is a man between 18 and 29 years old in good health. CDR3s include the opening cysteine and the closing phenylalanine or tryptophan. D genes are given only for firm matches. Clone size is given for some rows only: seen once, a few or many times, or a class if the clone is expanded.

CDR3: CASSLSRTGENIQYF
DNA: TGTGCCAGCAGCTTGAGCCGGACAGGGGAAAACATTCAGTACTTC
size: NA
D: TRBD1
V: TRBV5-4
J: TRBJ2-4

CDR3: CASSLKAARQTNTEAFF
DNA: TGTGCCAGCAGTTTAAAAGCGGCCCGGCAGACGAACACTGAAGCTTTCTTT
size: NA
D: NA
V: TRBV27
J: TRBJ1-1

CDR3: CAISERDMNTEAFF
DNA: TGTGCCATCAGTGAGAGGGACATGAACACTGAAGCTTTCTTT
size: few
D: NA
V: TRBV10-3
J: TRBJ1-1

CDR3: CASAGGVPREAQYF
DNA: TGTGCCAGCGCAGGCGGAGTCCCTCGTGAGGCCCAGTACTTC
size: many
D: NA
V: TRBV18
J: TRBJ2-5

CDR3: CASSAGLPGLPSIIEQFF
DNA: TGTGCCAGCAGCGCAGGACTACCGGGACTACCCTCGATCATTGAGCAGTTCTTC
size: once
D: TRBD2
V: TRBV9
J: TRBJ2-1

CDR3: CASRGRGANTGELFF
DNA: TGTGCCAGCAGAGGTCGAGGGGCGAACACCGGGGAGCTGTTTTTT
size: NA
D: NA
V: TRBV2
J: TRBJ2-2

CDR3: CAWSGTLRIQYNEQFF
DNA: TGTGCCTGGAGCGGGACCCTACGTATTCAGTACAATGAGCAGTTCTTC
size: NA
D: NA
V: TRBV30
J: TRBJ2-1

CDR3: CASSVGPTVIPLGDTQYF
DNA: TGTGCCAGCAGCGTAGGCCCCACCGTAATCCCTCTCGGAGATACGCAGTATTTT
size: NA
D: NA
V: TRBV9
J: TRBJ2-3

CDR3: CASSPSSVYGNSPLHF
DNA: TGTGCCAGCAGCCCTAGTTCGGTATATGGTAATTCACCCCTCCACTTT
size: few
D: NA
V: TRBV7-9
J: TRBJ1-6

CDR3: CASSAGQAKPEAFF
DNA: TGTGCCAGCTCAGCTGGACAGGCGAAACCTGAAGCTTTCTTT
size: NA
D: TRBD1
V: TRBV18
J: TRBJ1-1

CDR3: CASSLARGVTYEQYF
DNA: TGTGCCAGCAGCTTAGCAAGGGGGGTCACCTACGAGCAGTACTTC
size: NA
D: NA
V: TRBV11-2
J: TRBJ2-7

CDR3: CASSATGGDEKLFF
DNA: TGTGCCAGCAGCGCCACAGGGGGCGATGAAAAACTGTTTTTT
size: NA
D: TRBD1
V: TRBV5-4
J: TRBJ1-4

CDR3: CASSPERQGRVTGELFF
DNA: TGTGCCAGCTCACCAGAGCGACAGGGACGAGTCACCGGGGAGCTGTTTTTT
size: NA
D: TRBD1
V: TRBV18
J: TRBJ2-2

CDR3: CASSPRTGVSFLF
DNA: TGTGCCAGCAGCCCTCGGACAGGGGTGAGCTTTCTTTTT
size: NA
D: TRBD1
V: TRBV5-6
J: TRBJ1-1

CDR3: CASSLWAEGNSPLHF
DNA: TGTGCCAGCAGTCTATGGGCGGAAGGGAATTCACCCCTCCACTTT
size: NA
D: NA
V: TRBV14
J: TRBJ1-6

CDR3: CASTDLGQGRSPLHF
DNA: TGTGCCAGCACCGACCTGGGACAGGGGCGTTCACCCCTCCACTTT
size: NA
D: TRBD1
V: TRBV2
J: TRBJ1-6

CDR3: CASRLNYGYTF
DNA: TGTGCCAGCAGGCTGAACTATGGCTACACCTTC
size: few
D: NA
V: TRBV2
J: TRBJ1-2

CDR3: CSAGGGGLDQPQHF
DNA: TGCAGCGCCGGGGGTGGGGGCCTGGATCAGCCCCAGCATTTT
size: NA
D: NA
V: TRBV29-1
J: TRBJ1-5

CDR3: CASSETGGLTGELFF
DNA: TGTGCCAGCAGTGAAACAGGGGGGTTAACCGGGGAGCTGTTTTTT
size: NA
D: TRBD1
V: TRBV6-1
J: TRBJ2-2

CDR3: CASSRDRVIQPQHF
DNA: TGTGCCAGCAGCCGGGACAGGGTGATTCAGCCCCAGCATTTT
size: NA
D: TRBD1
V: TRBV27
J: TRBJ1-5

CDR3: CASSYSWLAGTGELFF
DNA: TGTGCCAGCAGTTACTCGTGGCTAGCGGGGACCGGGGAGCTGTTTTTT
size: NA
D: TRBD2
V: TRBV6-5
J: TRBJ2-2

CDR3: CASSLGVGGGSPLHF
DNA: TGTGCCAGCAGCTTAGGAGTCGGGGGCGGATCACCCCTCCACTTT
size: once
D: NA
V: TRBV7-2
J: TRBJ1-6

CDR3: CASSLEASGISGTNEQFF
DNA: TGTGCCAGCAGCTTAGAGGCTAGCGGGATTTCTGGTACGAATGAGCAGTTCTTC
size: NA
D: TRBD2
V: TRBV11-2
J: TRBJ2-1

CDR3: CASSRFSGTEAFF
DNA: TGTGCCAGCAGCCGTTTTTCGGGCACTGAAGCTTTCTTT
size: NA
D: NA
V: TRBV14
J: TRBJ1-1

CDR3: CAWRMTSADTQYF
DNA: TGTGCCTGGAGGATGACTAGCGCAGATACGCAGTATTTT
size: NA
D: TRBD2
V: TRBV30
J: TRBJ2-3

CDR3: CASRTDRGGYGYTF
DNA: TGTGCCAGCAGGACTGACAGGGGCGGCTATGGCTACACCTTC
size: NA
D: TRBD1
V: TRBV6-1
J: TRBJ1-2

CDR3: CASSLNPGGLDEQFF
DNA: TGCGCCAGCAGCTTGAATCCGGGGGGGCTCGATGAGCAGTTCTTC
size: NA
D: TRBD2
V: TRBV5-1
J: TRBJ2-1

CDR3: CASSRGGATDTQYF
DNA: TGTGCCAGCAGCCGCGGGGGGGCAACAGATACGCAGTATTTT
size: once
D: TRBD2
V: TRBV7-3
J: TRBJ2-3

CDR3: CASSPGGPFYEQYF
DNA: TGCGCCAGCAGCCCAGGGGGGCCATTCTACGAGCAGTACTTC
size: NA
D: NA
V: TRBV5-1
J: TRBJ2-7

CDR3: CSVTSPGGEQYF
DNA: TGCAGCGTCACATCCCCTGGCGGCGAGCAGTACTTC
size: NA
D: NA
V: TRBV29-1
J: TRBJ2-7

CDR3: CASSVTYEQYF
DNA: TGTGCCAGCAGTGTTACGTACGAGCAGTACTTC
size: NA
D: NA
V: TRBV28
J: TRBJ2-7

CDR3: CASSIGDRVGTDTQYF
DNA: TGTGCCAGTAGTATAGGGGACAGGGTAGGAACAGATACGCAGTATTTT
size: once
D: TRBD1
V: TRBV19
J: TRBJ2-3

CDR3: CAWAGQSNYGYTF
DNA: TGTGCCTGGGCGGGGCAGTCCAACTATGGCTACACCTTC
size: once
D: NA
V: TRBV30
J: TRBJ1-2

CDR3: CASSPKGGETQYF
DNA: TGTGCCAGCTCACCTAAAGGGGGGGAGACCCAGTACTTC
size: once
D: NA
V: TRBV18
J: TRBJ2-5

CDR3: CASSEDLGNQPQHF
DNA: TGTGCCAGCAGCGAGGACCTTGGGAATCAGCCCCAGCATTTT
size: once
D: NA
V: TRBV6-6
J: TRBJ1-5

CDR3: CASSPPVAGGGPYGYTF
DNA: TGTGCCAGCTCACCACCGGTTGCAGGGGGCGGGCCCTATGGCTACACCTTC
size: many
D: TRBD1
V: TRBV18
J: TRBJ1-2

CDR3: CASSRTGTAGNTIYF
DNA: TGTGCCAGCAGCAGGACAGGGACTGCGGGAAACACCATATATTTT
size: NA
D: TRBD1
V: TRBV6-5
J: TRBJ1-3

CDR3: CASSLMGGGLAKNIQYF
DNA: TGTGCCAGCAGCTTGATGGGAGGCGGACTAGCCAAAAACATTCAGTACTTC
size: once
D: NA
V: TRBV7-8
J: TRBJ2-4

CDR3: CSASLDTQYF
DNA: TGCAGTGCTAGCCTAGATACGCAGTATTTT
size: NA
D: NA
V: TRBV20-1
J: TRBJ2-3

CDR3: CASSPGTGVTEAFF
DNA: TGTGCCAGCAGCCCCGGGACAGGGGTGACTGAAGCTTTCTTT
size: NA
D: TRBD1
V: TRBV7-3
J: TRBJ1-1

CDR3: CASSRTDNSPLHF
DNA: TGCGCCAGCAGCCGGACCGATAATTCACCCCTCCACTTT
size: NA
D: NA
V: TRBV5-1
J: TRBJ1-6

CDR3: CASSPWNTGELFF
DNA: TGTGCCAGCAGCCCCTGGAACACCGGGGAGCTGTTTTTT
size: NA
D: NA
V: TRBV9
J: TRBJ2-2

CDR3: CASSTGTDLTGELFF
DNA: TGCGCCAGCAGCACCGGGACAGATCTCACCGGGGAGCTGTTTTTT
size: NA
D: TRBD1
V: TRBV5-1
J: TRBJ2-2

CDR3: CASSSDGSRGVNEQFF
DNA: TGTGCCAGCAGCTCGGACGGCTCACGGGGGGTGAATGAGCAGTTCTTC
size: NA
D: TRBD2
V: TRBV7-2
J: TRBJ2-1

CDR3: CASSYVARTDAEQYF
DNA: TGTGCCAGCAGTTACGTGGCAAGAACCGACGCCGAGCAGTACTTC
size: NA
D: NA
V: TRBV6-6
J: TRBJ2-7

CDR3: CASSAASSTKYEQYF
DNA: TGTGCCAGCAGTGCAGCTTCCTCGACAAAGTACGAGCAGTACTTC
size: NA
D: NA
V: TRBV28
J: TRBJ2-7

CDR3: CASSLSNGQGAYEQYF
DNA: TGTGCCAGCAGCTTAAGTAACGGGCAGGGGGCCTACGAGCAGTACTTC
size: NA
D: TRBD1
V: TRBV7-9
J: TRBJ2-7

CDR3: CAWSVGGLQPETQYF
DNA: TGTGCCTGGAGTGTGGGGGGGCTCCAGCCAGAGACCCAGTACTTC
size: NA
D: NA
V: TRBV30
J: TRBJ2-5

CDR3: CASSPARGDQPQHF
DNA: TGTGCCAGCAGCCCGGCCAGAGGTGATCAGCCCCAGCATTTT
size: NA
D: NA
V: TRBV7-2
J: TRBJ1-5

CDR3: CASSLGLRGGRDTQYF
DNA: TGTGCCAGCAGCTTAGGCTTACGGGGGGGCCGAGATACGCAGTATTTT
size: NA
D: TRBD2
V: TRBV13
J: TRBJ2-3

CDR3: CASSSPDRGTGYTF
DNA: TGCGCCAGCAGCTCCCCAGACAGGGGAACTGGCTACACCTTC
size: NA
D: TRBD1
V: TRBV5-1
J: TRBJ1-2

CDR3: CSAKAGGRDEQFF
DNA: TGCAGCGCTAAGGCAGGGGGAAGGGATGAGCAGTTCTTC
size: NA
D: TRBD1
V: TRBV29-1
J: TRBJ2-1

CDR3: CASSFAGYNSPLHF
DNA: TGTGCCAGCAGTTTTGCAGGTTATAATTCACCCCTCCACTTT
size: NA
D: NA
V: TRBV6-5
J: TRBJ1-6

CDR3: CASRGEAYEQYF
DNA: TGTGCCTCACGGGGGGAAGCCTACGAGCAGTACTTC
size: NA
D: TRBD2
V: TRBV10-3
J: TRBJ2-7

CDR3: CASSFRSGQNTEAFF
DNA: TGCGCCAGCAGCTTTCGATCGGGACAGAACACTGAAGCTTTCTTT
size: NA
D: NA
V: TRBV5-1
J: TRBJ1-1